This T cell receptor (beta chain) was sequenced in a study of regulatory T cells in long-lasting Graves disease. General study results and limits: Samples came from peripheral blood alone, without thyroid tissue. Possibly, accuracy suffered from the small sample size.

There are a few counts of this clonotype. Its antigen is not identified. Time point given: persistent/refractory GD, antithyroid drugs over 5 years with positive TRAb. PBMC RNA served as the TCR library source. According to the study, TCR beta libraries were built with iRepertoire HTBI primers and CDR3-region Arm-PCR. MiXCR, run by TCRdb on the multiplex PCR reads, gives a single entry per CDR3 protein. The repertoire holds some 420,000 distinct CDR3 sequences, with roughly 23% as singletons. The sequencing here drew on peripheral blood mononuclear cells (PBMCs), taken when the disease was refractory, from a patient treated with antithyroid drugs. This receptor was obtained from a female donor with Graves disease.

CDR3 in DNA: TGTGCCAGCAGCAAGGGACAGGGGGCTGAAAAACTGTTTTTT. Translating it yields CASSKGQGAEKLFF. The chain recombines TRBV7-9 with TRBJ1-4; the match to TRBD1 covers 12 bases. The ends lost 5 bases at V and 7 bases at J; junction bases unmatched: 2. The length of the CDR3 is 14 residues. CDR1 SEHNR and CDR2 FQNEAQ come from the germline V gene (reference sequence).